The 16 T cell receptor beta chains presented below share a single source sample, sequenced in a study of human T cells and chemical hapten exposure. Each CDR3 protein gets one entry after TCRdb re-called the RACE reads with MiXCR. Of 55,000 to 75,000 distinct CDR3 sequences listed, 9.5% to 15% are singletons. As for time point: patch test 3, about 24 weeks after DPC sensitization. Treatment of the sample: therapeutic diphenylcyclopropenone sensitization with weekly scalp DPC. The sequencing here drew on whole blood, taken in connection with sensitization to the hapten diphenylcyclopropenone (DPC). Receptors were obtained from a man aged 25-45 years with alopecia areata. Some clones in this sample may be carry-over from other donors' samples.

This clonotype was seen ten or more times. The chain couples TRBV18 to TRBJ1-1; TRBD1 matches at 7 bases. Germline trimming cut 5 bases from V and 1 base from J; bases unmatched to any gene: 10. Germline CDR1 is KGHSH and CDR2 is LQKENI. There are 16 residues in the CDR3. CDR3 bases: TGTGCCAGCTCATCAGTAGACAGGGCAAAGAACACTGAAGCTTTCTTT. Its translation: CASSSVDRAKNTEAFF.

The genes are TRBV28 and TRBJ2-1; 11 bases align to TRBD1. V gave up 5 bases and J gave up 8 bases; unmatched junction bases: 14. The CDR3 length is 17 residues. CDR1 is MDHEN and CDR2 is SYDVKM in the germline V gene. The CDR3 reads CASSNSPGQGVIDEQFF. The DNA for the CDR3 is TGTGCCAGCAGTAACTCCCCGGGACAGGGGGTTATCGATGAGCAGTTCTTC.

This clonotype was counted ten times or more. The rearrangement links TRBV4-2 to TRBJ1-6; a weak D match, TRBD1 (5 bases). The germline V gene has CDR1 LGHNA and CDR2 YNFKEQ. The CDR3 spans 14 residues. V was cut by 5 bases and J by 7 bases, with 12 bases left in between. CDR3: CASSDTGGNSPLHF. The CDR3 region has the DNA TGTGCCAGCAGCGATACAGGTGGCAATTCACCCCTCCACTTT.

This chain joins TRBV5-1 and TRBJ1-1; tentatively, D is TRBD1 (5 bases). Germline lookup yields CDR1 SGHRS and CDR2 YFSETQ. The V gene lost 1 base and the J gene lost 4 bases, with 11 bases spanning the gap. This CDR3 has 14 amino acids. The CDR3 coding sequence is TGCGCCAGCAGCTTGTACGGCGGGGCCACTGAAGCTTTCTTT. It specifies CASSLYGGATEAFF.

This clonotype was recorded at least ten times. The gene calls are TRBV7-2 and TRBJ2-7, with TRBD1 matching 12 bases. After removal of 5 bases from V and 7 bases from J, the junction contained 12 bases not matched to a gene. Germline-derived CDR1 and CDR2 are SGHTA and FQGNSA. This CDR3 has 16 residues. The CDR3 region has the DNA TGTGCCAGCAGCCGCTCCCCGGGACAGGGGGCGGTAGAGCAGTACTTC. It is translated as CASSRSPGQGAVEQYF.

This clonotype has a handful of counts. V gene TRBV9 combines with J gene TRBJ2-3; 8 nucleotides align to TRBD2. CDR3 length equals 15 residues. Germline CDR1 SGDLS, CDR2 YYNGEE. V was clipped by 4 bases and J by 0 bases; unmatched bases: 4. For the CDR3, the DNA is TGTGCCAGCAGCCTTAGCGGGGTTAGCACAGATACGCAGTATTTT. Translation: CASSLSGVSTDTQYF. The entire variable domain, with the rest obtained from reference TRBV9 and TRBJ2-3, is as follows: DSGVTQTPKHLITATGQRVTLRCSPRSGDLSVYWYQQSLDQGLQFLIQYYNGEERAKGNILERFSAQQFPDLHSELNLSSLELGDSALYFCASSLSGVSTDTQYFGPGTRLTVL.

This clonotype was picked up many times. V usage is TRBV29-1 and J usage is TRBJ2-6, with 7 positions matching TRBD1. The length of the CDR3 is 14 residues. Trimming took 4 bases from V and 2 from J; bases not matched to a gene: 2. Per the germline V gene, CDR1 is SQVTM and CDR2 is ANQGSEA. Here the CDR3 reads CSVGDRAGANVLTF. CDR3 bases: TGCAGCGTTGGCGACAGGGCTGGGGCCAACGTCCTGACTTTC.

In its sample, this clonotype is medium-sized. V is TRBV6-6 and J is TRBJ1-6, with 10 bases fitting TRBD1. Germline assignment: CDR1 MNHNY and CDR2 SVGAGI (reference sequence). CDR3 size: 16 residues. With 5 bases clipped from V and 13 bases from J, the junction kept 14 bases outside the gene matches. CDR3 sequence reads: CASSTRDRGGITPLHF. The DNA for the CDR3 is TGTGCCAGCAGTACACGGGACAGGGGTGGAATTACGCCCCTCCACTTT.

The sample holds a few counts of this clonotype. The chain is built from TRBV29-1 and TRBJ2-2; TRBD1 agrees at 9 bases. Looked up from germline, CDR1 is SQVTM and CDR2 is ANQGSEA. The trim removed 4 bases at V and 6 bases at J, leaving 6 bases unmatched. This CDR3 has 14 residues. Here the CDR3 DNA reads TGCAGCGTTGCCGGACAGGGGCATGCCGGGGAGCTGTTTTTT. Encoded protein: CSVAGQGHAGELFF.

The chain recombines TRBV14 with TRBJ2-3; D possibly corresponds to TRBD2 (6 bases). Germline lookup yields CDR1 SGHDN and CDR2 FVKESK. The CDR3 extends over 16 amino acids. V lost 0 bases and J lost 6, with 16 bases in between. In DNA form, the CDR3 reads TGTGCCAGCAGCCAAGACGGGACTCCTCAGAGGGATACGCAGTATTTT. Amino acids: CASSQDGTPQRDTQYF.

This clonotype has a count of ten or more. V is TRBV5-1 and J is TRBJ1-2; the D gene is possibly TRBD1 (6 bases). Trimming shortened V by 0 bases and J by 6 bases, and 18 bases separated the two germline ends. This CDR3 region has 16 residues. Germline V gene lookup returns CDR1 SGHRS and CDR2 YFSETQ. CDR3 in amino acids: CASSLVSGQIMNGYTF. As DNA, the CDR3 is TGCGCCAGCAGCTTGGTGTCCGGACAGATAATGAATGGCTACACCTTC.

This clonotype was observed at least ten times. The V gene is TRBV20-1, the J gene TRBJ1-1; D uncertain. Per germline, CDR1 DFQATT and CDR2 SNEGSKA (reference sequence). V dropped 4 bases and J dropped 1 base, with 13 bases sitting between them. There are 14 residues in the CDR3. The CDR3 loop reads CSATSVNENTEAFF. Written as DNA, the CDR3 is TGCAGTGCTACAAGCGTCAACGAGAACACTGAAGCTTTCTTT.

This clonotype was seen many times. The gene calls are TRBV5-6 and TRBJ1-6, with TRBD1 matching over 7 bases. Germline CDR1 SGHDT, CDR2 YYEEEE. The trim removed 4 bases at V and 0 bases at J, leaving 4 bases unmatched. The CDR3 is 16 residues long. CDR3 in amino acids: CASSQGTDSYNSPLHF. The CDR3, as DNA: TGTGCCAGCAGCCAAGGGACAGACTCCTATAATTCACCCCTCCACTTT.

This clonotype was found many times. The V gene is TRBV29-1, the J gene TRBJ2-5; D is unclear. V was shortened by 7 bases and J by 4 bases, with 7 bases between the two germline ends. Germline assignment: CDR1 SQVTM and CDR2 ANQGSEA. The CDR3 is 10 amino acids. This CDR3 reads CSGGLETQYF. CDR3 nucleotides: TGCAGCGGGGGTTTAGAGACCCAGTACTTC.

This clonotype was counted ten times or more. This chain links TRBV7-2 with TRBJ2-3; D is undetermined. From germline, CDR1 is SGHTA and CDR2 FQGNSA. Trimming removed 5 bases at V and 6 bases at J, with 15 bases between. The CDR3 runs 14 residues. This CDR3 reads CASSPGGLSDTQYF. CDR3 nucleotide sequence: TGTGCCAGCAGCCCAGGCGGCCTTTCTGATACGCAGTATTTT.

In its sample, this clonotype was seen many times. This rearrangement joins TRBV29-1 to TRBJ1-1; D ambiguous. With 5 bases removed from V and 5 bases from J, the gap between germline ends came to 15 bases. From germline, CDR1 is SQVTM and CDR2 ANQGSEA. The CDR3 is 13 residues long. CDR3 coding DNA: TGCAGCGTTTCCCCGGGTGGAGGGACTGAAGCTTTCTTT. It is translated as CSVSPGGGTEAFF.